At least ten counts were recorded for the clone carrying this TCR beta chain. Its antigen is unknown. The data belong to a study of T cells in Graves' hyperthyroidism and ophthalmopathy. Study-wide context: Peripheral blood specimens were obtained at initial diagnosis, prior to any treatment. General study findings and limits: Model-based prediction identified ophthalmopathy a median approximately 6 months prior to its onset.

RNA transcripts yielded amplified TCR beta CDR3 regions. The HTBI primer set served for first-round RT-PCR of the TCR CDR3. Via MiXCR, TCRdb re-called the multiplex PCR reads, giving one row per CDR3 protein. The table has about 580,000 distinct CDR3 sequences, approximately 13% seen once. Pregnant or lactating patients were excluded, as were those with uncontrolled infection or other autoimmune disease. CDR1 is SQVTM and CDR2 is ANQGSEA in the germline V gene. The CDR3 contains 15 residues. The junction had 8 bases not matched to a gene; V was cut back by 6 bases and J by 7 bases. Material for sequencing was blood. The chain carries TRBV29-1 and TRBJ2-1; TRBD2 aligns across 14 bases. This sequence was found in a woman aged 30 to 39 with Graves' hyperthyroidism that later progressed to Graves' ophthalmopathy. CDR3 in DNA: TGCAGCGTGTTGACTAGCGGGAGGGCCTGGAATGAGCAGTTCTTC. Amino acids: CSVLTSGRAWNEQFF.